Listed below are T cell receptor beta chains from one sample, sequenced in a study of response to subunit inactivated influenza vaccine. TCRdb reprocessed the RT-PCR reads via MiXCR and lists one record per CDR3 protein. Seen here are 860,000 or so distinct CDR3 sequences, less than 25% observed once, and the top ten hold roughly 10%. Sequencing was performed on PBMCs from blood, taken more than 4 days after vaccination. The receptor source for this set is a man aged 50 to 59 who received an inactivated influenza vaccine. Both conserved end residues are trimmed from each CDR3.

CDR3 | J | V
ASSLGTGGLQPQH | TRBJ1-5 | TRBV28
SVLKVWGSEQY | TRBJ2-7 | TRBV29-1
ASSSTGTLGTQY | TRBJ2-5 | TRBV6-2/TRBV6-3
ASRLSDSKGGPLH | TRBJ1-6 | TRBV27
ASSFPTGRGHYGYT | TRBJ1-2 | TRBV28
SVETSGQAGYEQY | TRBJ2-7 | TRBV29-1
SVGGAGSAGELF | TRBJ2-2 | TRBV29-1
SVYGSSYEQY | TRBJ2-7 | TRBV29-1
ASSPDSSTGVETQY | TRBJ2-5 | TRBV18
SAHGDQETQY | TRBJ2-5 | TRBV20-1
SARATSGGAEVKNIQY | TRBJ2-4 | TRBV20-1
ASRRLQGPTEQY | TRBJ2-7 | TRBV6-1
ASSLHGGGSQLGSTDTQY | TRBJ2-3 | TRBV11-2
ASSFGSRSSYNEQF | TRBJ2-1 | TRBV28
ASSFSSLQNTDTQY | TRBJ2-3 | TRBV12-3/TRBV12-4
ASSFRGTGQYNEQF | TRBJ2-1 | TRBV7-9
ASSLGPGLNSYNEQF | TRBJ2-1 | TRBV5-1
ATSRDFLRTGELF | TRBJ2-2 | TRBV15
ASSPRLARAPYEQY | TRBJ2-7 | TRBV18
ASSRRSGREYPSQETQY | TRBJ2-5 | TRBV4-2
ASSPMMSTDTQY | TRBJ2-3 | TRBV7-7
ASSLARAREAF | TRBJ1-1 | TRBV7-8
ASRGVSSYNEQF | TRBJ2-1 | TRBV27
AFSLRGLAGARSTDTQY | TRBJ2-3 | TRBV2
ASSPLGPDTQY | TRBJ2-3 | TRBV12-3/TRBV12-4
ASSVTGDNEKLF | TRBJ1-4 | TRBV25-1
ASSLDPNEQY | TRBJ2-7 | TRBV11-2